Included here is one T cell receptor beta chain sequence, with context. Antigen unknown. Method: immunoSEQ multiplex PCR; TCRdb's copy keeps in-frame clones and lacks some. The data hold more than 80,000 clones, with 90% observed a single time. The V end was cut by 0 bases, the J end by 0 bases, with 14 bases between. Germline assignment: CDR1 SGHRS and CDR2 YFSETQ. This CDR3 region has 17 residues. At baseline, cycle 4 day 1, and cycle 7 day 1, blood was sampled. This record comes from a study of OX40 agonist ivuxolimab in advanced cancers. Findings and limits, study-wide: Expanded clones were, on average, more numerous in CD8+ T cells than in CD4+.

The sample in question was CD4+ or CD8+ T cells sorted from blood, obtained in a trial of the OX40 agonist ivuxolimab. The TCR sequence derives from an adult with an advanced solid tumor such as melanoma, head and neck, liver or kidney cancer. The chain links TRBV5-1 to TRBJ2-3, with D perhaps TRBD1 or TRBD2 (5 bases each). The CDR3 DNA reads TGCGCCAGCAGCTTGGCGGGTCAGGGAGCAAGCACAGATACGCAGTATTTT. Encoded protein: CASSLAGQGASTDTQYF.